This TCR beta chain was identified during a study of T cells in Graves' hyperthyroidism and ophthalmopathy. Points from the study as a whole: Among thyroid clonotypes expanded above 0.001, most also appeared in blood.

Remarks on this clonotype: Antigen unknown.

Diagnoses rested on clinical symptoms, serum thyroxine and TRAb, thyroid ultrasound and orbital computed tomography. RNA transcripts gave rise to amplified TCR beta CDR3 regions. Primed by the HTBI set, a first-round RT-PCR was run on the TCR CDR3. TCRdb analysed the multiplex PCR reads with MiXCR anew, one entry per CDR3 protein. Here the sample spans approximately 600,000 distinct CDR3 sequences, about 17% being singletons. CDR1 and CDR2 (germline): MNHEY, SVGAGI. CDR3 length equals 14 residues. V lost 3 bases and J lost 4, with 12 bases in between. This rearrangement joins TRBV6-5 to TRBJ1-2; no reliable D call. The sequence was obtained from a woman aged 25-40 years with Graves' hyperthyroidism. Sequenced input: blood. The chain's CDR3 is CASSYRRGVYGYTF. The CDR3 coding sequence is TGTGCCAGCAGTTATAGGCGGGGAGTCTATGGCTACACCTTC.